Included here is one TCR beta chain sequence, with context. The antigen is undetermined. TCRdb used MiXCR to reprocess the reads, holding one entry per CDR3 protein. This sample has 450,000 to 600,000 distinct CDR3 sequences; about 44% occur once, and the top ten carry around 45%. The sample originates from a study of T cell repertoires in cytomegalovirus infection. Study information: CMV epitopes, recently identified HLA-C-restricted and well-studied HLA-B-restricted, were used.

There are 15 residues in the CDR3. Trimming took off 4 bases at V and 2 bases at J, with 13 bases between the two ends. Germline loops: CDR1 LGHNA, CDR2 YSLEER. The J gene is TRBJ2-3, the V gene TRBV4-3; tentatively, D is TRBD1 (5 bases). The sequence was collected from a human donor in good health (CMV status not recorded). Some clones in this sample may be carry-over from other donors' samples. The sequences come from cultured PBMCs, collected from culture after CMV antigen stimulation. CDR3 nucleotide sequence: TGCGCCAGCAGCCTCCAGGGAAGGGTCACAGATACGCAGTATTTT. It encodes CASSLQGRVTDTQYF.